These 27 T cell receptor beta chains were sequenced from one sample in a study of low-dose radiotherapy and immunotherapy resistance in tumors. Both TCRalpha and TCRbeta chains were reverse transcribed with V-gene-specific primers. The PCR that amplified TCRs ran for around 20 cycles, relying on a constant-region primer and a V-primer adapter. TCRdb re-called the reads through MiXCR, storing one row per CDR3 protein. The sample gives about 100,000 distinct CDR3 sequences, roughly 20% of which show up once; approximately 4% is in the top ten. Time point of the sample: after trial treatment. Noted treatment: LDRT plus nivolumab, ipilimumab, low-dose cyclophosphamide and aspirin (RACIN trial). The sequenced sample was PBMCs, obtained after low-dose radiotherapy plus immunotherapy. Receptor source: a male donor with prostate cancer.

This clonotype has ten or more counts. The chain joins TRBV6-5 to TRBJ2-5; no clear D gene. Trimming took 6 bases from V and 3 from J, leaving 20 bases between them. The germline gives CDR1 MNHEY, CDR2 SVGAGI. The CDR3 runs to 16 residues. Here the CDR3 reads CASSTDRIGLKETQYF. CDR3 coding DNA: TGTGCCAGCAGCACCGACCGGATCGGGCTAAAAGAGACCCAGTACTTC.

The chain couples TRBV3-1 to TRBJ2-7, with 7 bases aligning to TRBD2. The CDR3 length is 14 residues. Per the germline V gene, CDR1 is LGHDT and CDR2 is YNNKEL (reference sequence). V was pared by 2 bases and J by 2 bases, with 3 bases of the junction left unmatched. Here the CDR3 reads CASSQMAGAYEQYF. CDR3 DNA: TGTGCCAGCAGCCAAATGGCGGGAGCCTACGAGCAGTACTTC.

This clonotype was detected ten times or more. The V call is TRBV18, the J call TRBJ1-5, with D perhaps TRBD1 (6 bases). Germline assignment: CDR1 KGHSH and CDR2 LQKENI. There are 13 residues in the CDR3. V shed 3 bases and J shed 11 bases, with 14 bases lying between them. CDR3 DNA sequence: TGTGCCAGCTCACCGGCGCCCGGGACAACCCAGCATTTT. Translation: CASSPAPGTTQHF.

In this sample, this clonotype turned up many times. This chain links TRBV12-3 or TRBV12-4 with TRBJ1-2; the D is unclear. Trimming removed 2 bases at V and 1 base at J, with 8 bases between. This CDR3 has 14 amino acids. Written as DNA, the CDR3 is TGTGCCAGCAGTTTACTGGCCAATAACTATGGCTACACCTTC. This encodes CASSLLANNYGYTF.

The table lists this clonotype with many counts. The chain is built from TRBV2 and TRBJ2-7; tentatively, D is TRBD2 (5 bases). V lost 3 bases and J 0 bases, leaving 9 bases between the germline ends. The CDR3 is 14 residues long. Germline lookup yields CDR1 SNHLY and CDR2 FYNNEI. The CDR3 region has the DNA TGTGCCAGCAGTGATACTAGATTCTCCTACGAGCAGTACTTC. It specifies CASSDTRFSYEQYF.

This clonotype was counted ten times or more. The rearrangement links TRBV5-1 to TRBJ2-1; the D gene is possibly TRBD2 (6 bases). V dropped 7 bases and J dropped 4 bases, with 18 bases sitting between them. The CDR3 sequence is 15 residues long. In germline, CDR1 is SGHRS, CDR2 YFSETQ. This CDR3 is CASERALGGYNEQFF. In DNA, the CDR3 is TGCGCCAGCGAAAGGGCTTTGGGGGGATACAATGAGCAGTTCTTC.

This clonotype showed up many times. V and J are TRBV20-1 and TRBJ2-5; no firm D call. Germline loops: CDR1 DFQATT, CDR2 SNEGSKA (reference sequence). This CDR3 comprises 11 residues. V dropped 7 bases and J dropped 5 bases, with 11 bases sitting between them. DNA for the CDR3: TGCAGTGTAGTTTCGTTCGAGACCCAGTACTTC. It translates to CSVVSFETQYF.

The CDR3 region is CASSLQGQVPGELFF. In DNA form, the CDR3 reads TGCGCCAGCAGCTTGCAAGGACAAGTCCCCGGGGAGCTGTTTTTT. The chain couples TRBV5-1 to TRBJ2-2; D perhaps matches TRBD1 (5 bases). This CDR3 spans 15 amino acids. From germline, CDR1 is SGHRS and CDR2 YFSETQ. Trimming cost V 1 base and J 6 bases, with 13 bases left between them.

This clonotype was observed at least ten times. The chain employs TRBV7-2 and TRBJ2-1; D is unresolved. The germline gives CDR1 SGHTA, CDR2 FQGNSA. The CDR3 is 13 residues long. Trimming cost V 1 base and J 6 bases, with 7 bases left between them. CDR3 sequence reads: CASSLVDLNEQFF. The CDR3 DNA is TGTGCCAGCAGCTTAGTGGACCTCAATGAGCAGTTCTTC.

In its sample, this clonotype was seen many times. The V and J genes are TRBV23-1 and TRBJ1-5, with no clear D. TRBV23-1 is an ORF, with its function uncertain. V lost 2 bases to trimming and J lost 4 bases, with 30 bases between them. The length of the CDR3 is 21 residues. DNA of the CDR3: TGCGCCAGCAGTCAACTCTCCGTAGGGTCTCATCCGGGGTCCGTAAATCAGCCCCAGCATTTT. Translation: CASSQLSVGSHPGSVNQPQHF.

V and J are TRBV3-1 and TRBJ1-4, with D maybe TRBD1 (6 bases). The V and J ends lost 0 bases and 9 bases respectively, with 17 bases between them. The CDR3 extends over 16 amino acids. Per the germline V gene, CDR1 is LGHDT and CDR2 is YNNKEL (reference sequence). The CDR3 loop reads CASSQDGGRTVKKLFF. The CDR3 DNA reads TGTGCCAGCAGCCAAGATGGGGGCAGGACGGTTAAAAAACTGTTTTTT.

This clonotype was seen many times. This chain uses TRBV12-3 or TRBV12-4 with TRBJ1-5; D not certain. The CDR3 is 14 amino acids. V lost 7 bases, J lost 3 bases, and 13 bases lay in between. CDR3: CASISGDLNQPQHF. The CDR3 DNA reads TGTGCCAGCATTTCGGGAGACCTCAATCAGCCCCAGCATTTT.

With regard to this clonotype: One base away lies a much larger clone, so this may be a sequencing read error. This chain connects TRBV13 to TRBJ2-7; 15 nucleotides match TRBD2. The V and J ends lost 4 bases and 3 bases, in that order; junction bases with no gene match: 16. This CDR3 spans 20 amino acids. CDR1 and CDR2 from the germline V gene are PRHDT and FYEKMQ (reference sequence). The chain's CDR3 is CASSSWVPGTSGGTNYEQYF. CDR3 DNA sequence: TGTGCCAGCAGCTCATGGGTCCCCGGGACTAGCGGGGGGACCAACTACGAGCAGTACTTC. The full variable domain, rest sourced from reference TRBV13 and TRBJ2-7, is AAGVIQSPRHLIKEKRETATLKCYPIPRHDTVYWYQQGPGQDPQFLISFYEKMQSDKGSIPDRFSAQQFSDYHSELNMSSLELGDSALYFCASSSWVPGTSGGTNYEQYFGPGTRLTVT.

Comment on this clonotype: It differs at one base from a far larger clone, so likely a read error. This chain's CDR3 is CASSFTLTGSHEQYF. The DNA for the CDR3 is TGTGCCAGCAGCTTCACTTTGACAGGGTCCCATGAGCAGTACTTC. The chain employs TRBV5-4 and TRBJ2-7; 7 nucleotides line up with TRBD1. CDR3 length: 15 amino acids. Looked up from germline, CDR1 is SGHNT and CDR2 is YYREEE (reference sequence). The V segment lost 2 bases and the J segment 7 bases; nucleotides outside the gene matches: 12.

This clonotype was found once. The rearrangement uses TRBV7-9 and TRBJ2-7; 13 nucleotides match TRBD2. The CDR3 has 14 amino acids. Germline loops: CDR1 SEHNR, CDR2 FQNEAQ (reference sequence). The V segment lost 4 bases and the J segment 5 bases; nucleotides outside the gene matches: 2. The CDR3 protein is CASSWTSGGDEQYF. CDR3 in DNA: TGTGCCAGCAGCTGGACTAGCGGGGGCGACGAGCAGTACTTC.

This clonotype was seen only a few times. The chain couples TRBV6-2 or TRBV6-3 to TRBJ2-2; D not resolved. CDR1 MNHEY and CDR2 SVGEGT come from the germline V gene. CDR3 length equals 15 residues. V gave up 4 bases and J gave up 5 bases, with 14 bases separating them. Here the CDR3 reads CASSFERFKTGELFF. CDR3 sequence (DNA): TGTGCCAGCAGTTTCGAGCGCTTCAAAACCGGGGAGCTGTTTTTT.

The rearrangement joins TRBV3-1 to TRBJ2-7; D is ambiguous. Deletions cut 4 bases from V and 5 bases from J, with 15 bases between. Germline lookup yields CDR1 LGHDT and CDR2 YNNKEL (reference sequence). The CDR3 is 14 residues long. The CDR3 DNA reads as TGTGCCAGCAGCCCCCTGTGGGGTGGCCACGAGCAGTACTTC. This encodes CASSPLWGGHEQYF.

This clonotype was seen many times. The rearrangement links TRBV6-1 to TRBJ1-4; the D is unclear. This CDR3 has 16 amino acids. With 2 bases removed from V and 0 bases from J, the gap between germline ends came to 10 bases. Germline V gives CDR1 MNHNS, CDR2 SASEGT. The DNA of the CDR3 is TGTGCCAGCAGTGAACGGTTCGGGGCAACTAATGAAAAACTGTTTTTT. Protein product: CASSERFGATNEKLFF.

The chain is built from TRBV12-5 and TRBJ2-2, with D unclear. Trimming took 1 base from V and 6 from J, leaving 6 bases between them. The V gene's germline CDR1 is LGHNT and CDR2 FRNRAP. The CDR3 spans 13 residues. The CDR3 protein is CASGLELSGELFF. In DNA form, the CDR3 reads TGTGCTAGTGGTTTGGAGCTATCCGGGGAGCTGTTTTTT.

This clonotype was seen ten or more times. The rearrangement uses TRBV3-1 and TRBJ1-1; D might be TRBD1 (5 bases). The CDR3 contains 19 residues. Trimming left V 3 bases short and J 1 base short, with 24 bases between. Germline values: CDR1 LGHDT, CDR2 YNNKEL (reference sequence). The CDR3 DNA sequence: TGTGCCAGCAGCCAGGATCTGGCAACCTTAACAGGAAAGAACACTGAAGCTTTCTTT. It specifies CASSQDLATLTGKNTEAFF.

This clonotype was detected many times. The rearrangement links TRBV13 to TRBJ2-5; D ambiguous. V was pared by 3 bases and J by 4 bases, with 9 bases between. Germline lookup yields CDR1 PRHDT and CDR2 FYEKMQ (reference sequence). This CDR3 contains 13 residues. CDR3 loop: CASSLRARETQYF. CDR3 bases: TGTGCCAGCAGCTTGCGTGCCCGAGAGACCCAGTACTTC.

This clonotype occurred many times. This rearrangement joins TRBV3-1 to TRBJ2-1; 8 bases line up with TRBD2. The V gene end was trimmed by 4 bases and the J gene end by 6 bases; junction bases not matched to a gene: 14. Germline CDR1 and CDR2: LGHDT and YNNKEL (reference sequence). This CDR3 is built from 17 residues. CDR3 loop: CASSPQPGGPIPNEQFF. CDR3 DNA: TGTGCCAGCAGCCCACAACCGGGGGGGCCTATACCCAATGAGCAGTTCTTC.

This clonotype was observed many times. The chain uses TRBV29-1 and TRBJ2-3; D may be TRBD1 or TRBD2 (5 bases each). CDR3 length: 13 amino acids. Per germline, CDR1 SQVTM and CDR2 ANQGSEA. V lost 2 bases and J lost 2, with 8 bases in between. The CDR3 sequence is CSVEPGTTDTQYF. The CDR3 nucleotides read TGCAGCGTTGAACCTGGGACCACAGATACGCAGTATTTT.

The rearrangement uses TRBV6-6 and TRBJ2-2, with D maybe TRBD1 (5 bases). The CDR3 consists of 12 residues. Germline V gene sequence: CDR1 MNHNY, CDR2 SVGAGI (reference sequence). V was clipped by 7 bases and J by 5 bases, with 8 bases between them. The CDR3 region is CASNPGTGELFF. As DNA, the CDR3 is TGTGCCAGCAACCCAGGGACCGGGGAGCTGTTTTTT.

The CDR3 reads CASTSTDTQYF. DNA for the CDR3: TGTGCCAGCACTAGCACAGATACGCAGTATTTT. This sequence joins TRBV6-2 or TRBV6-3 and TRBJ2-3; no reliable D call. The CDR3 length is 11 residues. The V and J ends lost 7 bases and 0 bases respectively, with 2 bases between them. CDR1 MNHEY and CDR2 SVGEGT come from the germline V gene.

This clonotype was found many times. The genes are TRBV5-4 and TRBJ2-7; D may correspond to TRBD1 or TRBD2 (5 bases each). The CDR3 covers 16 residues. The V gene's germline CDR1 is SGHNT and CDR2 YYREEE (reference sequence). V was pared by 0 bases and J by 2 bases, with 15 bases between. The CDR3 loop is CASSLGDGELPYEQYF. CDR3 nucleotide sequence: TGTGCCAGCAGCTTGGGGGACGGAGAGCTTCCCTACGAGCAGTACTTC.

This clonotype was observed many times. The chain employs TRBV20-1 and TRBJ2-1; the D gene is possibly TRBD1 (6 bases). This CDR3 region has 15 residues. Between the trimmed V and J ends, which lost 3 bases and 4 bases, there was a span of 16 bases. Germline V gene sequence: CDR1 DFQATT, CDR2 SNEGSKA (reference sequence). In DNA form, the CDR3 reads TGCAGTGCTAGCGTCGTGGGGGCCCTTTACAATGAGCAGTTCTTC. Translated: CSASVVGALYNEQFF.